Each of the 26 T cell receptor beta chains below was sequenced from the same sample in a study of T cell responses to AZD1222 COVID-19 vaccine. The table came from immunoSEQ multiplex PCR; TCRdb's copy has only in-frame clones and leaves some out. In the table there are some 49,000 clones, around 90% of which are singletons. The source was peripheral blood, collected 28 days after the second AZD1222 dose. The receptor set was obtained from an adult who received the AZD1222 COVID-19 vaccine.

The chain uses TRBV4-1 and TRBJ2-3; the match to TRBD2 covers 7 bases. Germline V lookup: CDR1 MGHRA, CDR2 YSYEKL. This CDR3 has 17 amino acids. V lost 3 bases to trimming and J lost 0 bases; unmatched junction nucleotides: 9. For the CDR3, the DNA is TGCGCCAGCAGCCACCGTCGACTAGCCGTGAGCACAGATACGCAGTATTTT. Its protein product is CASSHRRLAVSTDTQYF.

The rearrangement joins TRBV15 to TRBJ2-2, with 10 bases lining up with TRBD2. V was pared by 6 bases and J by 5 bases, with 9 bases of the junction left unmatched. This CDR3 is 16 amino acids long. CDR1 and CDR2 from the germline V gene are LNHNV and YYDKDF (reference sequence). The CDR3 protein is CATREAGGPETGELFF. The CDR3 coding sequence is TGTGCCACCAGGGAAGCGGGAGGGCCGGAAACCGGGGAGCTGTTTTTT.

V usage is TRBV19 and J usage is TRBJ2-1; 8 bases map to TRBD1. CDR1 and CDR2 (germline): LNHDA, SQIVND (reference sequence). This CDR3 spans 14 amino acids. Trimming removed 6 bases from V and 6 bases from J; junction bases left unmatched: 7. The CDR3 DNA follows: TGTGCCAGTAGCGAAACCGGACAGGGCAATGAGCAGTTCTTC. Its translation is CASSETGQGNEQFF.

The rearrangement links TRBV7-2 to TRBJ2-7, with a tentative D call TRBD2 (7 bases). The germline V gene has CDR1 SGHTA and CDR2 FQGNSA. V was pared by 5 bases and J by 3 bases, with 14 bases between. This CDR3 is built from 14 residues. The CDR3 protein is CASSRGRESYEQYF. CDR3 DNA sequence: TGTGCCAGCAGCCGGGGGCGGGAGAGCTACGAGCAGTACTTC.

The CDR3 DNA sequence: TGCGCCAGCAGCCGCGGAGTAGCGGGCAACGAGCAGTACTTC. It encodes CASSRGVAGNEQYF. J is TRBJ2-7 and V is TRBV5-1; 7 nucleotides agree with TRBD2. The CDR3 is made up of 14 amino acids. Germline loops: CDR1 SGHRS, CDR2 YFSETQ. V was clipped by 4 bases and J by 5 bases; unmatched bases: 9. The full variable domain, rest sourced from reference TRBV5-1 and TRBJ2-7, is KAGVTQTPRYLIKTRGQQVTLSCSPISGHRSVSWYQQTPGQGLQFLFEYFSETQRNKGNFPGRFSGRQFSNSRSEMNVSTLELGDSALYLCASSRGVAGNEQYFGPGTRLTVT.

This chain links TRBV27 with TRBJ2-7; D possibly corresponds to TRBD2 (6 bases). Germline V gene lookup returns CDR1 MNHEY and CDR2 SMNVEV (reference sequence). CDR3 length: 14 residues. V dropped 2 bases and J dropped 3 bases, with 11 bases sitting between them. CDR3 nucleotides: TGTGCCAGCAGTTTAAAGCAGGGACTCTACGAGCAGTACTTC. Residues: CASSLKQGLYEQYF.

In DNA, the CDR3 is TGCGCCAGCAGCTTGGCGCCGGGTAACTCCTACGAGCAGTACTTC. Translation gives CASSLAPGNSYEQYF. V and J are TRBV5-1 and TRBJ2-7, with D unresolved. From germline, CDR1 is SGHRS and CDR2 YFSETQ. The V and J ends lost 0 bases and 0 bases respectively, with 10 bases between them. The length of the CDR3 is 15 residues.

CDR3 residues: CATSRGRGNYGYTF. CDR3 DNA sequence: TGTGCCACCAGCAGAGGGAGGGGGAACTATGGCTACACCTTC. V usage is TRBV15 and J usage is TRBJ1-2; TRBD1 is a possible D gene (6 bases). The germline V gene has CDR1 LNHNV and CDR2 YYDKDF (reference sequence). Trimming took off 1 base at V and 2 bases at J, with 8 bases between the two ends. This CDR3 spans 14 amino acids. Looking up the rest from reference TRBV15 and TRBJ1-2 gives the full variable domain: DAMVIQNPRYQVTQFGKPVTLSCSQTLNHNVMYWYQQKSSQAPKLLFHYYDKDFNNEADTPDNFQSRRPNTSFCFLDIRSPGLGDTAMYLCATSRGRGNYGYTFGSGTRLTVV.

The V and J genes are TRBV3-1 (or the pseudogene TRBV3-2) and TRBJ1-6; D unclear. V lost 2 bases to trimming and J lost 7 bases, with 6 bases between them. This CDR3 has 13 residues. Germline CDR1 LGHDT, CDR2 YNNKEL (reference sequence). CDR3: CASSQQPNSPLHF. The CDR3 DNA follows: TGTGCCAGCAGCCAACAACCCAATTCACCCCTCCACTTT.

The rearrangement links TRBV29-1 to TRBJ2-5; D is perhaps TRBD1 or TRBD2 (5 bases each). The germline gives CDR1 SQVTM, CDR2 ANQGSEA. V lost 5 bases, J lost 7 bases, and 14 bases lay in between. The CDR3 is made up of 12 amino acids. CDR3: CSVRDPGVTQYF. CDR3 bases: TGCAGCGTTCGGGACCCTGGCGTGACCCAGTACTTC.

The rearrangement links TRBV5-1 to TRBJ2-7, with D possibly called TRBD1 or TRBD2 (5 bases each). Trimming removed 3 bases from V and 3 bases from J, with 10 bases in between. Per germline, CDR1 SGHRS and CDR2 YFSETQ. This CDR3 contains 13 residues. The CDR3 nucleotides read TGCGCCAGCAGCTCACGGGGCCACTACGAGCAGTACTTC. Translating gives CASSSRGHYEQYF.

The rearrangement uses TRBV28 and TRBJ2-7; 8 positions match TRBD2. CDR3 length equals 12 residues. Trimming at V came to 9 bases and at J to 4 bases, leaving 5 bases not matched to a gene. The germline V gene encodes CDR1 MDHEN and CDR2 SYDVKM. In DNA, the CDR3 is TGTGCCAGTACTAGCGGAGTTTACGAGCAGTACTTC. Its translation: CASTSGVYEQYF.

V usage is TRBV2 and J usage is TRBJ2-1; 7 nucleotides align to TRBD2. There are 15 residues in the CDR3. Germline V lookup: CDR1 SNHLY, CDR2 FYNNEI. V was clipped by 4 bases and J by 2 bases; unmatched bases: 5. Written as DNA, the CDR3 is TGTGCCAGCAGTGGGGCTAGCGGCCCCTACAATGAGCAGTTCTTC. Its protein is CASSGASGPYNEQFF.

This chain connects TRBV6-2 or TRBV6-3 to TRBJ2-5; D gene ambiguous. V was cut by 2 bases and J by 1 base, with 5 bases left in between. The CDR3 has 13 amino acids. Germline assignment: CDR1 MNHEY and CDR2 SVGEGT. The CDR3 reads CASSYEVQETQYF. In DNA form, the CDR3 reads TGTGCCAGCAGTTACGAAGTCCAAGAGACCCAGTACTTC.

The chain couples TRBV2 to TRBJ2-7; a weak D match, TRBD1 (6 bases). The V gene lost 7 bases and the J gene lost 6 bases, with 13 bases spanning the gap. CDR1 SNHLY and CDR2 FYNNEI come from the germline V gene. This CDR3 is 12 amino acids long. Written as DNA, the CDR3 is TGTGCCAGCATTTTCAGGGGCAGCGAGCAGTACTTC. Amino acid sequence: CASIFRGSEQYF.

The genes are TRBV13 and TRBJ2-1; D ambiguous. This CDR3 has 15 residues. Between the trimmed V and J ends, which lost 2 bases and 0 bases, there was a span of 8 bases. Germline V gene lookup returns CDR1 PRHDT and CDR2 FYEKMQ (reference sequence). The CDR3 loop reads CASSLRLSSYNEQFF. The DNA of the CDR3 is TGTGCCAGCAGCTTAAGGTTGAGCTCCTACAATGAGCAGTTCTTC.

This rearrangement joins TRBV11-2 to TRBJ1-1, with D perhaps matching TRBD1 (6 bases). V lost 5 bases and J 1 base, leaving 14 bases between the germline ends. The CDR3 runs 15 residues. Germline V CDR1 and CDR2: SGHAT, FQNNGV. As DNA, the CDR3 is TGTGCCAGCAGCCCCCCCCAGGGGACGAACACTGAAGCTTTCTTT. It encodes CASSPPQGTNTEAFF.

This sequence joins TRBV11-3 and TRBJ2-1; 8 bases match TRBD1. This CDR3 comprises 15 residues. The germline V gene encodes CDR1 SGHNT and CDR2 YENEEA. Germline trimming cut 3 bases from V and 10 bases from J; bases unmatched to any gene: 11. The CDR3 DNA is TGTGCCAGCAGCTTCGGGACAGGCTCGTATTCCGAGCAGTTCTTC. This gives the protein CASSFGTGSYSEQFF.

The V gene is TRBV7-9, the J gene TRBJ2-3; D is unresolved. Trimming cost V 6 bases and J 6 bases, with 10 bases left between them. The CDR3 contains 12 residues. Germline V CDR1 and CDR2: SEHNR, FQNEAQ (reference sequence). This CDR3 is CASRSEGDTQYF. Here the CDR3 DNA reads TGTGCCAGCAGATCAGAAGGGGATACGCAGTATTTT.

Only one count was recorded for this clone. The CDR3, as DNA: TGTGCCAGCAGCCCCCCACTAGCGGGAGGGCCCAGGAAGCAGTACTTC. Amino acids: CASSPPLAGGPRKQYF. The chain has TRBV7-9 and TRBJ2-7; TRBD2 agrees at 13 bases. Looked up from germline, CDR1 is SEHNR and CDR2 is FQNEAQ (reference sequence). The CDR3 contains 16 residues. The trim removed 5 bases at V and 8 bases at J, leaving 12 bases unmatched. Supplemented by reference TRBV7-9 and TRBJ2-7, the full variable domain reads DTGVSQNPRHKITKRGQNVTFRCDPISEHNRLYWYRQTLGQGPEFLTYFQNEAQLEKSRLLSDRFSAERPKGSFSTLEIQRTEQGDSAMYLCASSPPLAGGPRKQYFGPGTRLTVT.

This clone was seen only a few times. The rearrangement uses TRBV3-1 (or the pseudogene TRBV3-2) and TRBJ2-2; a possible D gene is TRBD2 (6 bases). Per germline, CDR1 LGHDT and CDR2 YNNKEL (reference sequence). There are 16 residues in the CDR3. V lost 1 base to trimming and J lost 6 bases, with 15 bases between them. As DNA, the CDR3 is TGTGCCAGCAGCCAAGGGGTGGCGGGAAGGGCCGGGGAGCTGTTTTTT. This gives the protein CASSQGVAGRAGELFF.

The chain recombines TRBV11-2 with TRBJ2-1; D gene uncertain. V lost 5 bases and J lost 2, with 10 bases in between. The CDR3 spans 14 residues. The germline CDR1 and CDR2 sequences are SGHAT and FQNNGV. The CDR3, as DNA: TGTGCCAGCAGCCCCTCAGGCCCCTACAATGAGCAGTTCTTC. It encodes CASSPSGPYNEQFF.

The chain links TRBV6-5 to TRBJ1-2; D is unresolved. The germline V gene has CDR1 MNHEY and CDR2 SVGAGI. This CDR3 is built from 12 residues. Trimming took off 7 bases at V and 0 bases at J, with 6 bases between the two ends. The CDR3 region is CASKAANYGYTF. CDR3 DNA sequence: TGTGCCAGCAAAGCCGCTAACTATGGCTACACCTTC.

This chain links TRBV7-2 with TRBJ1-4; possible D gene TRBD1, 6 bases. With 1 base removed from V and 2 bases from J, the gap between germline ends came to 11 bases. The germline V gene has CDR1 SGHTA and CDR2 FQGNSA. The CDR3 runs 16 residues. The CDR3: CASSLGVGGTNEKLFF. The CDR3 DNA follows: TGTGCCAGCAGCTTAGGTGTCGGGGGCACTAATGAAAAACTGTTTTTT.

The chain recombines TRBV3-1 (or the pseudogene TRBV3-2) with TRBJ2-3, with TRBD2 matching over 10 bases. V lost 4 bases and J lost 3; bases outside the gene matches: 7. Germline V gene sequence: CDR1 LGHDT, CDR2 YNNKEL (reference sequence). CDR3 size: 16 residues. The CDR3 region has the DNA TGTGCCAGCAGCCCTCTGCTAGCGGGAGTAACAGATACGCAGTATTTT. Translation: CASSPLLAGVTDTQYF.

V is TRBV29-1 and J is TRBJ2-5, with a weak D call TRBD1 (5 bases). The CDR3 has 13 amino acids. From germline, CDR1 is SQVTM and CDR2 ANQGSEA. The V gene lost 1 base and the J gene lost 1 base, with 7 bases spanning the gap. CDR3 loop: CSVEAGIQETQYF. The CDR3 DNA reads TGCAGCGTTGAAGCAGGGATCCAAGAGACCCAGTACTTC.